This T cell receptor (beta chain) was recovered during a study of shared clonotypes between healthy human individuals. Only in-frame clones appear in the TCRdb table, and some are missing; sequencing was by immunoSEQ multiplex PCR. The sample lists hundreds of thousands of clones, roughly 96% seen once, with about 0.25% in the top ten. Only CD45RO-negative cells positively selected for CCR7 counted as naive CD8 cells, so terminally differentiated effector memory CD45RA+ cells were excluded. Sample: naive CD8+ T cells sorted from blood. This clonotype originated in a man younger than 45 in good health.

In DNA, the CDR3 is TGCGCCAGCAGCCAAGCTCTCCAGCAGTTCTTC. Translating it yields CASSQALQQFF. V is TRBV4-1 and J is TRBJ2-1; D gene ambiguous. The CDR3 consists of 11 residues. V lost 1 base, J lost 11 bases, and 6 bases lay in between. The germline V gene has CDR1 MGHRA and CDR2 YSYEKL.